The rows below give T cell receptor beta chains drawn from one sample of a study of siplizumab effects on memory and regulatory T cells. Here immunoSEQ multiplex PCR was the method, and the copy in TCRdb shows in-frame clones only, minus some. The sample shows 99,000 or so clones, roughly 92% of them seen only once. Material for sequencing was Tregs sorted from blood. Receptors originate from a human donor in good health. The conserved cysteine and the conserved F or W are not part of the CDR3 here. Size tells how often a clone was seen (once, few, many) or the class of an expanded clone, and some rows leave it out.

>NA|TRBJ2-7|TRBV9
ASSQEGPYEQY
>NA|TRBJ1-5|TRBV6-5
ASSYSGRLNQPQH
>NA|TRBJ1-3|TRBV11-2
ASSFSDGWTIY
>NA|TRBJ1-6|TRBV15
ATSRDVNSPLH
>NA|TRBJ1-2|TRBV30
AWKFGSGLGYT
>NA|TRBJ2-4|TRBV19
ASSPLAKNIQY
>NA|TRBJ2-4|TRBV5-4
ASSPWTAKNIQY
>NA|TRBJ1-2|TRBV7-9
ASSSHGNPKDYGYT
>NA|TRBJ1-1|TRBV2
ASYRGGMNTEAF
>NA|TRBJ2-2|TRBV10-3
AISTTGDSNTGELF
>NA|TRBJ2-1|TRBV14
ASSQWGGNEQF
>NA|TRBJ1-5|TRBV12-5
ASGSMDRSDSNQPQH
>NA|TRBJ2-3|TRBV9
ASSERLTGPDTQY
>NA|TRBJ1-2|TRBV19
ASKSGVWGYT
>few|TRBJ1-1|TRBV5-6
ASSFRATEAF
>NA|TRBJ2-7|TRBV7-9
ASTTERGSSYEQY
>NA|TRBJ2-2|TRBV27
ASSLDRVDTGELF